This record looks at one T cell receptor (beta chain) sequence and its context. Its antigen is not identified. A junction end diverges from the germline sequence, so it may reflect a read error. The data stem from a study of cytomegalovirus exposure and HLA in healthy donors. CDR1 and CDR2 from the germline V gene are SEHNR and FQNEAQ (reference sequence). This CDR3 region has 17 residues. PCR involved 60 Vbeta and 13 Jbeta primers. Profiled with immunoSEQ multiplex PCR; TCRdb holds only in-frame clones, not every one. The table shows approximately 150,000 clones, with 88% occurring only once. Study-level results: It is likely that the observed cluster of highly shared sequence variants was a sequencing artifact. The authors enumerated 150 to 200 TCR beta chains as linked to cytomegalovirus. Being productive about 90% or about 30% of the time was typical of most TCR beta V segments in an earlier analysis.

The TCR was taken from a woman aged 40 to 55 in good health and CMV-seronegative. The rearrangement uses TRBV7-9 and TRBJ2-3, with 8 bases aligning to TRBD2. The sample comprised PBMCs. The CDR3 region is CSSSLSSAGGGTDTQYF. As DNA, the CDR3 is TGTTCCAGCAGCTTATCTTCCGCGGGAGGAGGTACAGATACGCAGTATTTT. The full variable domain, completed using reference TRBV7-9 and TRBJ2-3, is DTGVSQNPRHKITKRGQNVTFRCDPISEHNRLYWYRQTLGQGPEFLTYFQNEAQLEKSRLLSDRFSAERPKGSFSTLEIQRTEQGDSAMYLCSSSLSSAGGGTDTQYFGPGTRLTVL.